Listed below are T cell receptor beta chains from one sample, sequenced in a study of blood T cell repertoires in COVID-19. The protocol was immunoSEQ multiplex PCR, while the TCRdb copy is restricted to in-frame clones and leaves out a portion. The sample records 150,000 or so clones, roughly 77% being singletons. Sequenced material: peripheral blood. These receptor sequences come from a woman in her seventies with COVID-19, enrolled during active disease. The CDR3 runs from the conserved cysteine through the conserved F or W. A D gene is named only where the DNA matches it firmly. For some rows the clone size is stated as once, few or many, or as a class when expanded; others skip it.

D gene: NA
clone size: NA
V gene: TRBV19
J gene: TRBJ1-5
CDR3 DNA: TGTGCCAGTAAAGTAGGGGCGGGGAGCAATCAGCCCCAGCATTTT
CDR3 protein: CASKVGAGSNQPQHF

D gene: NA
clone size: few
V gene: TRBV24-1
J gene: TRBJ2-5
CDR3 DNA: TGTGCCACCAGTGATTTGCTGCCGGGTGGGGGGGAGACCCAGTACTTC
CDR3 protein: CATSDLLPGGGETQYF

D gene: TRBD1
clone size: few
V gene: TRBV3-1/TRBV3-2
J gene: TRBJ2-7
CDR3 DNA: TGTGCCAGCAGCCAAGACAAGGGACAGGGGGTGCAGAGCTCCTACGAGCAGTACTTC
CDR3 protein: CASSQDKGQGVQSSYEQYF

D gene: NA
clone size: NA
V gene: TRBV28
J gene: TRBJ1-6
CDR3 DNA: TGTGCCAGCAGCTCCGGGGGGATCGGCTCCTATAATTCACCCCTCCACTTT
CDR3 protein: CASSSGGIGSYNSPLHF

D gene: NA
clone size: NA
V gene: TRBV4-3
J gene: TRBJ1-6
CDR3 DNA: TGCGCCAGCAGCCAAGTGGGGGGGTTCAATTCACCCCTCCACTTT
CDR3 protein: CASSQVGGFNSPLHF

D gene: NA
clone size: NA
V gene: TRBV19
J gene: TRBJ1-1
CDR3 DNA: TGTGCCAGTGATAGGGGCGGGGTCATGAACACTGAAGCTTTCTTT
CDR3 protein: CASDRGGVMNTEAFF

D gene: TRBD1
clone size: NA
V gene: TRBV6-5
J gene: TRBJ1-1
CDR3 DNA: TGTGCCACCCTGGACAGGGCGTCGAACACTGAAGCTTTCTTT
CDR3 protein: CATLDRASNTEAFF

D gene: TRBD1
clone size: NA
V gene: TRBV3-1/TRBV3-2
J gene: TRBJ2-3
CDR3 DNA: TGTGCCAGCAGCCAAGCGGACAGGGGGGATACGCAGTATTTT
CDR3 protein: CASSQADRGDTQYF

D gene: NA
clone size: few
V gene: TRBV19
J gene: TRBJ2-3
CDR3 DNA: TGTGCCAGTAGTATACAGGGGCGAGATACGCAGTATTTT
CDR3 protein: CASSIQGRDTQYF

D gene: TRBD1
clone size: NA
V gene: TRBV5-1
J gene: TRBJ2-7
CDR3 DNA: TGCGCCAGCAGCGAGGGGGACAGGGGCCACGAGCAGTACTTC
CDR3 protein: CASSEGDRGHEQYF

D gene: TRBD1
clone size: NA
V gene: TRBV11-2
J gene: TRBJ1-1
CDR3 DNA: TGTGCCAGCAGCTCCGGGACAGCTGAAGCTTTCTTT
CDR3 protein: CASSSGTAEAFF

D gene: TRBD1
clone size: few
V gene: TRBV7-2
J gene: TRBJ1-4
CDR3 DNA: TGTGCCAGCAGCGGGACAGGGCGGAGTGAAAAACTGTTTTTT
CDR3 protein: CASSGTGRSEKLFF

D gene: NA
clone size: NA
V gene: TRBV28
J gene: TRBJ1-2
CDR3 DNA: TGTGCCAGCAGGAGCCCAGGGGTTGGCTACACCTTC
CDR3 protein: CASRSPGVGYTF

D gene: TRBD1
clone size: NA
V gene: TRBV19
J gene: TRBJ1-1
CDR3 DNA: TGTGCCAGTAGAGGACAGGGGGCGGCCACTGAAGCTTTCTTT
CDR3 protein: CASRGQGAATEAFF

D gene: NA
clone size: once
V gene: TRBV6-5
J gene: TRBJ2-7
CDR3 DNA: TGTGCCAGCAGTCACCCGAGGGGGTCAGGCTACGAGCAGTACTTC
CDR3 protein: CASSHPRGSGYEQYF

D gene: TRBD1
clone size: NA
V gene: TRBV19
J gene: TRBJ1-5
CDR3 DNA: TGTGCCAGTAGTATTCCAGGGGGCAAGGGCAATCAGCCCCAGCATTTT
CDR3 protein: CASSIPGGKGNQPQHF

D gene: TRBD1
clone size: NA
V gene: TRBV6-9
J gene: TRBJ1-1
CDR3 DNA: TGTGCCAGCAGCCGGGGACAGGGTATCCTGGAAACTTTCTTT
CDR3 protein: CASSRGQGILETFF

D gene: NA
clone size: NA
V gene: TRBV4-3
J gene: TRBJ1-1
CDR3 DNA: TGCGCCAGCAGCCAAGGAGGGAACCGGCTGGCTGAAGCTTTCTTT
CDR3 protein: CASSQGGNRLAEAFF

D gene: TRBD2
clone size: few
V gene: TRBV5-1
J gene: TRBJ2-7
CDR3 DNA: TGCGCCAGCAGCCTGCGTAGCGGGGAAGCCTACGAGCAGTACTTC
CDR3 protein: CASSLRSGEAYEQYF

D gene: NA
clone size: NA
V gene: TRBV3-1/TRBV3-2
J gene: TRBJ2-5
CDR3 DNA: TGTGCCAGCAGCCAAGCAGTCCGGGGTGGGACCCAGTACTTC
CDR3 protein: CASSQAVRGGTQYF

D gene: NA
clone size: NA
V gene: TRBV3-1/TRBV3-2
J gene: TRBJ1-2
CDR3 DNA: TGTGCCAGCAGCCCCGGGTGGAACTATGGCTACACCTTC
CDR3 protein: CASSPGWNYGYTF

D gene: NA
clone size: NA
V gene: TRBV4-2
J gene: TRBJ2-7
CDR3 DNA: TGTGCCAGCAGCCAAGATAGAGGCCAGAACTACGAGCAGTACTTC
CDR3 protein: CASSQDRGQNYEQYF

D gene: NA
clone size: once
V gene: TRBV7-8
J gene: TRBJ1-1
CDR3 DNA: TGTGCCAGCAAAGAGGGGGCTGAAGCTTTCTTT
CDR3 protein: CASKEGAEAFF

D gene: NA
clone size: NA
V gene: TRBV9
J gene: TRBJ1-1
CDR3 DNA: TGTGCCAGCAGCTTCACCGACAGGGAAGCTTTCTTT
CDR3 protein: CASSFTDREAFF

D gene: NA
clone size: NA
V gene: TRBV19
J gene: TRBJ1-1
CDR3 DNA: TGTGCCAGTAGTATAGATCTGGGCCAGGGTGAGGCCGGCACTGAAGCTTTCTTT
CDR3 protein: CASSIDLGQGEAGTEAFF

D gene: NA
clone size: few
V gene: TRBV6-1
J gene: TRBJ1-4
CDR3 DNA: TGTGCCAGCAGTGAACCGGGGTTTAATGAAAAACTGTTTTTT
CDR3 protein: CASSEPGFNEKLFF

D gene: NA
clone size: NA
V gene: TRBV28
J gene: TRBJ1-5
CDR3 DNA: TGTGCCAGCAGTTCCCCGGGATGGGGCAATCAGCCCCAGCATTTT
CDR3 protein: CASSSPGWGNQPQHF

D gene: NA
clone size: NA
V gene: TRBV6-2/TRBV6-3
J gene: TRBJ1-2
CDR3 DNA: TGTGCCAGCAGTCCGAGTTCCAACTATGGCTACACCTTC
CDR3 protein: CASSPSSNYGYTF

D gene: NA
clone size: NA
V gene: TRBV18
J gene: TRBJ1-4
CDR3 DNA: TGTGCCAGCTCACCAATGACAGCAACTAATGAAAAACTGTTTTTT
CDR3 protein: CASSPMTATNEKLFF

D gene: TRBD2
clone size: once
V gene: TRBV19
J gene: TRBJ2-7
CDR3 DNA: TGTGCCAGTAGTATAAATGGCGGGGGCTACGAGCAGTACTTC
CDR3 protein: CASSINGGGYEQYF

D gene: NA
clone size: NA
V gene: TRBV20-1
J gene: TRBJ2-7
CDR3 DNA: TGCAGTGCTAGAGAGAAGCGCGAGCAGTACTTC
CDR3 protein: CSAREKREQYF

D gene: TRBD1
clone size: NA
V gene: TRBV27
J gene: TRBJ1-5
CDR3 DNA: TGTGCCAGCAGTTTATCCAGGACAGGGGGCGATCAGCCCCAGCATTTT
CDR3 protein: CASSLSRTGGDQPQHF

D gene: NA
clone size: NA
V gene: TRBV4-1
J gene: TRBJ1-2
CDR3 DNA: TGCGCCAGCAGCCAAGATTGGGGGGGAGGCTACACCTTC
CDR3 protein: CASSQDWGGGYTF

D gene: NA
clone size: once
V gene: TRBV12-3/TRBV12-4
J gene: TRBJ2-7
CDR3 DNA: TGTGCCAGCAGCCTATACTACGAGCAGTACTTC
CDR3 protein: CASSLYYEQYF

D gene: TRBD2
clone size: NA
V gene: TRBV4-3
J gene: TRBJ2-2
CDR3 DNA: TGCGCCAGCAGCCAAGTGGGAACTAGCGGGGGGTCCGGGGAGCTGTTTTTT
CDR3 protein: CASSQVGTSGGSGELFF

D gene: TRBD1
clone size: NA
V gene: TRBV5-5
J gene: TRBJ1-6
CDR3 DNA: TGTGCCAGCAGCTTGGCCTGGGACAGAGACTCACCCCTCCACTTT
CDR3 protein: CASSLAWDRDSPLHF

D gene: TRBD1
clone size: few
V gene: TRBV2
J gene: TRBJ2-4
CDR3 DNA: TGTGCCAGCAGTCCCGGACAGGGGAGAGTCAAAAACATTCAGTACTTC
CDR3 protein: CASSPGQGRVKNIQYF

D gene: NA
clone size: NA
V gene: TRBV6-5
J gene: TRBJ2-2
CDR3 DNA: TGTGCCAGCAGTTATAGAAACGGGGAGCTGTTTTTT
CDR3 protein: CASSYRNGELFF

D gene: NA
clone size: few
V gene: TRBV7-3
J gene: TRBJ2-2
CDR3 DNA: TGTGCCAGCAGCTTACACACAGCGGGTAACACCGGGGAGCTGTTTTTT
CDR3 protein: CASSLHTAGNTGELFF

D gene: TRBD1
clone size: NA
V gene: TRBV2
J gene: TRBJ2-5
CDR3 DNA: TGTGCCAGCATCCCCGACAGGGTTCAAGAGACCCAGTACTTC
CDR3 protein: CASIPDRVQETQYF

D gene: NA
clone size: NA
V gene: TRBV11-1
J gene: TRBJ1-1
CDR3 DNA: TGTGCCAGCCGCTTATTGGTTGCGGAGAACACTGAAGCTTTCTTT
CDR3 protein: CASRLLVAENTEAFF

D gene: TRBD2
clone size: once
V gene: TRBV2
J gene: TRBJ2-1
CDR3 DNA: TGTGCCAGCAGCCTAGCGGGGGGGCCTAATAATGAGCAGTTCTTC
CDR3 protein: CASSLAGGPNNEQFF